This T cell receptor beta chain was identified during a study of cytomegalovirus exposure and HLA in healthy donors. Looking at the study overall: The platform used for the approximately 120 validation repertoires matched that of the approximately 620 first-cohort repertoires, a later analysis reported. Study observations and caveats: According to a subsequent analysis, TCR clusters identified in the first cohort showed a tendency to co-occur across the 100 to 150 validation repertoires.

This CDR3 comprises 16 residues. With V trimmed by 11 bases and J by 8 bases, 20 bases remained unmatched. Germline-derived CDR1 and CDR2 are MGHDK and SYGVNS. This clone was seen only a few times. Antigen unknown. The repertoire was sequenced with immunoSEQ multiplex PCR; TCRdb's copy has only in-frame clones and lacks some. This table has around 140,000 clones, about 95% appearing once. This chain joins TRBV25-1 and TRBJ2-3; the match to TRBD1 covers 9 bases. Source material: PBMCs. This receptor was identified in a man between 18 and 35 years old in good health and CMV-seropositive. This CDR3 reads CAPARICYRGRRTQYF. CDR3 sequence (DNA): TGTGCCCCAGCGCGGATATGTTACAGGGGGCGTCGTACGCAGTATTTT.